Sequencing of this T cell receptor beta chain was carried out in a study of OX40 agonist ivuxolimab in advanced cancers. Describing the broader study: The costimulatory receptor OX40 (CD134) was targeted by ivuxolimab, a fully human IgG2 agonistic monoclonal antibody. Prior anti-PD-1, anti-PD-L1 or anti-CTLA-4 therapy was permitted, and approximately 42% of dose-escalation patients had received checkpoint inhibitors. Partial responses occurred in three dose-escalation patients: two with cutaneous melanoma and one with hepatocellular carcinoma. The paper describes the monotherapy dose-escalation part (N = 52 patients) of the phase I trial of ivuxolimab. The purpose of peripheral TCRbeta sequencing was to test whether ivuxolimab changed TCR sequence diversity and led to clonal T-cell expansion. Of the roughly 50 dose-escalation patients, hepatocellular carcinoma was present in some 19, melanoma in roughly 15, renal cell carcinoma in 9 and head and neck cancer in 9. Intravenous ivuxolimab was administered to patients every 2 weeks at six dose levels: 0.01, 0.1, 0.3, 1.5, 3 and 10 mg/kg. In the dose-escalation cohort, 82.7% of patients were male, and the mean age was about 55 years, with a range of about 23 to 85. Study-level results and caveats: On average, CD8+ T cells showed more expanded clones than CD4+ T cells after ivuxolimab. The antigen specificity of the clonally expanded peripheral T cells was not determined. In the 0.1-3.0 mg/kg groups, partial responders had among the lowest normalized peripheral clonal expansion, particularly in CD8+ T cells. Low levels of normalized T-cell clonal expansion were also seen in some nonresponding patients. At doses of 0.1 to 3.0 mg/kg, clonal expansion of both CD4+ and CD8+ T cells in blood was seen between baseline and week 6.

Concerning this clone itself: The antigen it recognizes is unknown. No clone much larger than this one lies a single base away; base qualities are absent.

The trial excluded patients who had a history of autoimmune disease or were on systemic immunosuppression. In every dose cohort, peripheral blood was drawn for TCR sequencing at baseline, cycle 4 day 1, and cycle 7 day 1. The samples were taken from a phase I, first-in-human, multicenter, open-label dose-escalation trial of ivuxolimab. Adults with locally advanced or metastatic melanoma, renal cell carcinoma, hepatocellular carcinoma or head and neck squamous cell carcinoma were enrolled in the trial. Before TCR sequencing, CD4+ and CD8+ T cells were separately sorted from peripheral blood. To sequence the TCRbeta CDR3 region, genomic DNA was isolated from the sorted cells. TCRbeta CDR3 regions were sequenced using the immunoSEQ Assay. Imported from immuneACCESS, the table was reduced by TCRdb to in-frame sequences with V and J called. These copies leave out some clones; in studies compared against another copy, an unresolved V gene accounts for under half, and the cause of the remainder is not known. The sample contains over 50,000 clones, roughly 84% of them found a single time. Around 0.47% of the sample belongs to the ten largest clones.

This TCR was sampled from an adult with an advanced solid tumor such as melanoma, head and neck, liver or kidney cancer. The sequenced sample was CD4+ or CD8+ T cells sorted from blood, obtained in a trial of the OX40 agonist ivuxolimab.

The CDR3 has the sequence CASSRTALETQYF. The DNA reads TGTGCCAGTAGTAGGACAGCTCTAGAGACCCAGTACTTC. Recombination connected TRBV19 to TRBJ2-5; perhaps TRBD1 is the D gene, with 6 bases matching. The CDR3 numbers 13 residues from cysteine through phenylalanine. The read is trimmed to its CDR3 DNA, 39 bases read in frame from base 1. Per the germline V gene (reference sequence), LNHDA is the CDR1 and SQIVND is the CDR2. V loses 4 bases of germline sequence and J loses 4 bases, and the interval between the two ends is 10 bases.